Included here is one TCR beta chain sequence, with context. These data come from a study of blood T cell repertoires in COVID-19. Study-level information: Both acute and convalescent COVID-19 samples were obtained from the United States, Italy and Spain. The analysed material was cDNA or gDNA that came from T cells, B-cell-depleted T cells, or PBMCs.

Authors' data handling: Reference gene primers were amplified, and this amplification served to estimate nucleated cell counts. Produced via immunoSEQ multiplex PCR; TCRdb's table is partial and in-frame only. D and trimming come from the DNA, and the V and J calls and clone size come from that table. The profile covers about 63,000 clones, with 79% appearing a single time and roughly a third taken by the ten largest. The CDR3 totals 19 residues. CDR1 is SGHDT, CDR2 YYEEEE, per germline. V shed 3 bases and J 0 bases; nucleotides not matched to a gene: 6. The chain recombines TRBV5-6 with TRBJ2-6, with 13 positions matching TRBD2. This TCR came from a human donor in a cohort sampled during active COVID-19. Sequencing used peripheral blood. The CDR3 DNA sequence: TGTGCCAGCAGCTCAACCGGACTAGCGGGAGTCTCTGGGGCCAACGTCCTGACTTTC. Protein product: CASSSTGLAGVSGANVLTF.